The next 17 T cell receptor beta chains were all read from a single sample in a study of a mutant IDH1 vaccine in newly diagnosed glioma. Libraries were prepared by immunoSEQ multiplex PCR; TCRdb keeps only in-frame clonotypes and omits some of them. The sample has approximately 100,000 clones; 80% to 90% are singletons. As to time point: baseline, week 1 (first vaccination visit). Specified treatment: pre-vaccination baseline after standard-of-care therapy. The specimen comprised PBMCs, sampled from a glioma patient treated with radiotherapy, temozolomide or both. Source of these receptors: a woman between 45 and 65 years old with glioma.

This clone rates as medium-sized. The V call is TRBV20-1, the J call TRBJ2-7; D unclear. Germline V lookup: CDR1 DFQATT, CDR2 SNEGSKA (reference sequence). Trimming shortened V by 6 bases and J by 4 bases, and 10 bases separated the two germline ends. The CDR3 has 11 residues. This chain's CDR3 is CSAFPRYEQYF. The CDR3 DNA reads TGCAGTGCGTTTCCCCGGTACGAGCAGTACTTC.

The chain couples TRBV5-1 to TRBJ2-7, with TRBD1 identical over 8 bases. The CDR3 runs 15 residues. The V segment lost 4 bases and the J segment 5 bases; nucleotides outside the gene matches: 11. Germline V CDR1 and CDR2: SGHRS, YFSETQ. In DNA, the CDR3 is TGCGCCAGCAGCATAACCGGGACAGGTCTCCACGAGCAGTACTTC. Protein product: CASSITGTGLHEQYF.

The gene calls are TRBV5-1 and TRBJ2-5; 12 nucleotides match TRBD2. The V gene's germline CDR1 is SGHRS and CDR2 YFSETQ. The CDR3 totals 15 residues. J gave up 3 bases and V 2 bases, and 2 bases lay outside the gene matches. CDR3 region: CASSFRTSGEETQYF. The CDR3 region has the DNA TGCGCCAGCAGCTTCCGGACTAGCGGGGAAGAGACCCAGTACTTC.

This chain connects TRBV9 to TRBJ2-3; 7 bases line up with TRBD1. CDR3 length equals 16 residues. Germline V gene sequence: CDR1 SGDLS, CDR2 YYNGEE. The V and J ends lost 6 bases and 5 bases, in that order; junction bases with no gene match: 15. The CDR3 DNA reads TGTGCCAGCAATTTCGGACAGGACTTCTTGGGAGATACGCAGTATTTT. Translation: CASNFGQDFLGDTQYF.

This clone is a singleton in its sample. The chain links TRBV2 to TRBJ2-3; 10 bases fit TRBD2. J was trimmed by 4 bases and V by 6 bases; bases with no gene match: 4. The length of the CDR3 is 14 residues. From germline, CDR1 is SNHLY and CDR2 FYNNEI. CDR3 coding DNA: TGTGCCAGCAGGCCCGGGACTAGCGCAGATACGCAGTATTTT. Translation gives CASRPGTSADTQYF.

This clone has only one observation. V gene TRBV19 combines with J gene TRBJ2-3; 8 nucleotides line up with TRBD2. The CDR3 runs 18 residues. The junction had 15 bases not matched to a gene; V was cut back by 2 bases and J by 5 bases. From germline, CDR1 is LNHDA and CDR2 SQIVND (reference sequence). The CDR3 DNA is TGTGCCAGTAGTATACCCTATGGGGAGCGGGAGAATATAGATACGCAGTATTTT. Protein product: CASSIPYGERENIDTQYF.

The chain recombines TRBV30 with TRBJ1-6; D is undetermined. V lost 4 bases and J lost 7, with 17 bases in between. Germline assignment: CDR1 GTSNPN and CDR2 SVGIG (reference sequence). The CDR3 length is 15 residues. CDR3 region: CAWTQGGLWNSPLHF. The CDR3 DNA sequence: TGTGCCTGGACCCAAGGAGGGCTCTGGAATTCACCCCTCCACTTT.

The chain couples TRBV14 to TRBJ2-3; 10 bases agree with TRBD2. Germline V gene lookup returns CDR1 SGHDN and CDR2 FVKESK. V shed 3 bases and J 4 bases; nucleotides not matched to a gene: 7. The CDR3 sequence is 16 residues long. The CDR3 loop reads CASSQGAGGPADTQYF. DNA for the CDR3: TGTGCCAGCAGCCAGGGAGCGGGAGGGCCCGCAGATACGCAGTATTTT.

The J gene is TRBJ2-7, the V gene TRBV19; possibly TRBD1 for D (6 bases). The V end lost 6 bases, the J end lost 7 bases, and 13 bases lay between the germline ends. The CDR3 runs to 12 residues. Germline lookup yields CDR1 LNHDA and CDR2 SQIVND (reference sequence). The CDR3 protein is CASRDRTGEQYF. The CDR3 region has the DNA TGTGCCAGTAGGGACAGAACGGGGGAGCAGTACTTC.

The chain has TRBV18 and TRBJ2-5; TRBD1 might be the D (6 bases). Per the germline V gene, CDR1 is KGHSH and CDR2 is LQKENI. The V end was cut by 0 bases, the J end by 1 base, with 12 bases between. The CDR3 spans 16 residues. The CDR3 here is CASSPPKGQLQETQYF. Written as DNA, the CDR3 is TGTGCCAGCTCACCACCTAAAGGACAGCTCCAAGAGACCCAGTACTTC.

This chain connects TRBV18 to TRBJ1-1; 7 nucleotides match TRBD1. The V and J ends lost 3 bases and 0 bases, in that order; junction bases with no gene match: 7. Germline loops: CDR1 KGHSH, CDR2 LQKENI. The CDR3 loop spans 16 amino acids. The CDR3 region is CASSPRAGQMNTEAFF. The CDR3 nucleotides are TGTGCCAGCTCACCTCGTGCGGGACAGATGAACACTGAAGCTTTCTTT.

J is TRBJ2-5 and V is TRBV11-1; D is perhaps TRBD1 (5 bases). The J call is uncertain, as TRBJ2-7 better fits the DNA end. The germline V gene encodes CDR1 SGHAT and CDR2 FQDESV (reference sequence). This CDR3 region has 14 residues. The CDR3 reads CASSSYTGSYEQYF. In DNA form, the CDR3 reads TGTGCCAGCAGCTCCTATACAGGATCCTACGAGCAGTACTTC.

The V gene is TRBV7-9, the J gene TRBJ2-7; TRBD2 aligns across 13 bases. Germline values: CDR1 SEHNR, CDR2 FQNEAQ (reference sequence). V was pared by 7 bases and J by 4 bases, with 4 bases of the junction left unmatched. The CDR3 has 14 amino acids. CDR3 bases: TGTGCCAGCACCGAGGGACTAGCGGGATACGAGCAGTACTTC. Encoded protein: CASTEGLAGYEQYF.

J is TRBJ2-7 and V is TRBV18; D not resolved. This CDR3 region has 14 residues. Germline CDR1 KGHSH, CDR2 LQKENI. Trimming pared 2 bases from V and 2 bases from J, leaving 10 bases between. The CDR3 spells CASSPRTYPYEQYF. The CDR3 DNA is TGTGCCAGCTCACCAAGGACCTACCCCTACGAGCAGTACTTC. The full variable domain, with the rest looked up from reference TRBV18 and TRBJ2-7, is NAGVMQNPRHLVRRRGQEARLRCSPMKGHSHVYWYRQLPEEGLKFMVYLQKENIIDESGMPKERFSAEFPKEGPSILRIQQVVRGDSAAYFCASSPRTYPYEQYFGPGTRLTVT.

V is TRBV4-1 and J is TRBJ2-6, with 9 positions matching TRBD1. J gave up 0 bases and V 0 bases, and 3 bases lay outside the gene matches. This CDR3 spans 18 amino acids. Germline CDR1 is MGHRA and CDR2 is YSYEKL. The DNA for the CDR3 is TGCGCCAGCAGCCAAGAGGACAGGGGCGACTCTGGGGCCAACGTCCTGACTTTC. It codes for CASSQEDRGDSGANVLTF.

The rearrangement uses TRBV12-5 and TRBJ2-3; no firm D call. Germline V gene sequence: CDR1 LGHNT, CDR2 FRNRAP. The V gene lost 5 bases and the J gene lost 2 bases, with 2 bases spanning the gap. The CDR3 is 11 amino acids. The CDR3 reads CASGPTDTQYF. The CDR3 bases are TGTGCTAGTGGTCCCACAGATACGCAGTATTTT.

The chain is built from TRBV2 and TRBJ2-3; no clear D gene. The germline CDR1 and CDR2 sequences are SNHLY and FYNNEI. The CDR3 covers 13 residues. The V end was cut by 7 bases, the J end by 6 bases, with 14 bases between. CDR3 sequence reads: CASTRDGADTQYF. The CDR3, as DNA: TGTGCCAGCACCCGAGACGGCGCGGATACGCAGTATTTT.